This entry lists 5 T cell receptor beta chains sequenced from one sample in a study of T cell repertoires in cytomegalovirus infection. Their specific antigens are unknown. Using its own MiXCR run on the reads, TCRdb lists one record per CDR3 protein. The table records fewer than 950,000 distinct CDR3 sequences, approximately 30% of them present only once. Sequencing used cultured CD8+ T cells from PBMCs, obtained from culture after CMV antigen stimulation. The receptors derive from a human donor in good health (CMV status not recorded). Some clones in this sample may be carry-over from other donors' samples.

This chain uses TRBV5-4 with TRBJ1-1, with 8 bases identical to TRBD1. The germline CDR1 and CDR2 sequences are SGHNT and YYREEE (reference sequence). This CDR3 has 16 residues. J lost 4 bases, V lost 4 bases, and 12 bases had no gene match. The CDR3 spells CASSPKPGGVGTEAFF. The CDR3 nucleotides are TGTGCCAGCAGCCCGAAACCAGGGGGCGTCGGCACTGAAGCTTTCTTT.

The chain uses TRBV6-1 and TRBJ2-2, with 8 nucleotides matching TRBD1. The CDR3 is 15 amino acids. The germline CDR1 and CDR2 sequences are MNHNS and SASEGT. J lost 0 bases, V lost 8 bases, and 5 bases had no gene match. CDR3 sequence (DNA): TGTGCCAGCGCCACAGGGGGAACGAACACCGGGGAGCTGTTTTTT. It codes for CASATGGTNTGELFF.

This clonotype was detected many times. This sequence joins TRBV7-8 and TRBJ2-7, with 9 bases that match TRBD2. The CDR3 has 14 residues. With V trimmed by 1 base and J by 4 bases, 2 bases remained unmatched. The germline gives CDR1 SGHVS, CDR2 FQNEAQ. The CDR3 reads CASSLGSGGYEQYV. The CDR3 DNA reads as TGTGCCAGCAGCTTAGGCAGCGGGGGGTACGAGCAGTACGTC.

This sequence joins TRBV7-6 and TRBJ1-2; D is unclear. This CDR3 region has 13 residues. Germline assignment: CDR1 SGHVS and CDR2 FNYEAQ. V was trimmed by 0 bases and J by 4 bases, leaving 6 bases between them. This CDR3 reads CASSLAGRYGYTF. CDR3 coding DNA: TGTGCCAGCAGCTTAGCCGGGCGCTATGGCTACACCTTC.

Points on this clonotype: A clone one base away is much larger, so this may be a read error. The rearrangement uses TRBV7-8 and TRBJ2-7; no reliable D call. Per germline, CDR1 SGHVS and CDR2 FQNEAQ. The CDR3 is 15 residues long. The CDR3 loop reads CACSPRRQNPYEQYF. In nucleotides, the CDR3 is TGTGCCTGCAGCCCCCGTCGGCAGAACCCGTACGAGCAGTACTTC.